This T cell receptor (beta chain) was identified in a study of blood T cell repertoires in COVID-19 (dated by TCRdb to the early 2020s). A note on the overall study: Samples from collaborators originated in the United States, Italy and Spain and spanned both the acute and convalescent phases of COVID-19. The prospective study material was composed of cDNA or gDNA derived from T cells, B-cell-depleted T cells, or PBMCs. Where HLA class I and class II types were available, the types were taken from metadata supplied by the sample provider, not from assay-based typing. The samples were drawn from two sources: the first 160 participants of the ongoing ImmuneRACE study, and approximately 1,300 subjects contributed by 6 global collaborators. The sample metadata nearly always contained a de-identified subject ID, COVID-19 status, age in years and sex. The repertoires were released in a freely available public database intended as a resource for research on the immune response to SARS-CoV-2. Subjects who had been exposed to COVID-19, were actively infected with it, or had recovered from it provided the deeply sampled blood TCRbeta repertoires that made up the dataset. Broader findings and caveats from the paper: The amount of clinical and demographic metadata varied by source and participant and was provided uncurated.

Each collaborating institution followed its own protocols to collect whole blood in K2EDTA tubes. Collaborator samples were shipped for TCRbeta analysis as frozen whole blood, isolated PBMCs, or DNA extracted from either sample type. CDR1 and CDR2 were assigned from the germline V gene (reference sequence) as LGHDT and YNNKEL. V and J are trimmed by 4 bases and 4 bases, and the gene matches miss 9 bases of the junction. From its cysteine to its phenylalanine, the CDR3 spans 17 amino acids. The only DNA kept is the CDR3, 51 bases in frame from the first base. TCRbeta CDR3 regions were amplified from genomic DNA by means of the immunoSEQ Assay, a bias-controlled multiplex PCR. As for the original processing: The number of nucleated cells in each sample was estimated from the amplification of reference gene primers within the assay. To quantify the absolute abundance of each unique TCRbeta CDR3 rearrangement, sequence reads were collapsed and filtered. Productive Simpson clonality was computed per sample as the square root of Simpson's diversity index over productive rearrangements. The source is immuneACCESS, and TCRdb retained only in-frame sequences with V and J called. Part of the clones is not carried over; for the studies checked, unresolved V genes explain less than half of this, and the remainder is unexplained. The V and J calls and clone size come from that table; D and trimming were worked out from the DNA. Within this sample are around 200,000 clones, with under 90% of them counted one time only. The ten most abundant clones make up around 2.3% of the sample.

On this clone itself: The antigen it binds to is not known. Base qualities are not recorded, but no much larger clone differs from it by a single base.

The receptor was derived from a woman aged 40-49 years with active or convalescent COVID-19. Sequenced sample: peripheral blood. The chain joins TRBV3-1 (or the pseudogene TRBV3-2) to TRBJ1-4, with 10 central nucleotides matching TRBD1. The CDR3 amino acid sequence is: CASSPRQGAQDNEKLFF. The nucleotide sequence reads TGTGCCAGCAGCCCCCGACAGGGGGCGCAGGATAATGAAAAACTGTTTTTT.